This is a list of T cell receptor beta chains from one sample in a study of T cell responses to AZD1222 COVID-19 vaccine. Using immunoSEQ multiplex PCR, the repertoire was profiled, and TCRdb retains in-frame clones only, with some absent. Of 79,000 or so clones in the sample, about nine tenths were seen once. Sequencing was performed on peripheral blood, taken 28 days after the second AZD1222 dose. The receptor set was obtained from an adult who received the AZD1222 COVID-19 vaccine. CDR3s include the opening cysteine and the closing phenylalanine or tryptophan. Each record gives: D gene, V gene, clone size, J gene, CDR3 DNA, CDR3 protein. D genes are given only for firm matches. Size tells how often a clone was seen (once, few, many) or the class of an expanded clone, and some rows leave it out.

.	TRBV4-3	.	TRBJ1-4	TGCGCCAGCAGCCGTTCCTCGGGGGGCGGCAGTGAAAAACTGTTTTTT	CASSRSSGGGSEKLFF
.	TRBV9	.	TRBJ2-2	TGTGCCAGCAGCGTAGGGGGCGCCGGGGAGCTGTTTTTT	CASSVGGAGELFF
TRBD1	TRBV5-1	.	TRBJ1-2	TGCGCCAGCAGCTTGGCCATCCGGGACAGGGGGTTTCACTATGGCTACACCTTC	CASSLAIRDRGFHYGYTF
.	TRBV7-9	.	TRBJ2-3	TGTGCCAGCAGCTTAAATAGGGCCAGGGACATCGGCCCAGATACGCAGTATTTT	CASSLNRARDIGPDTQYF
TRBD2	TRBV9	.	TRBJ2-3	TGTGCCAGCAGCGTCGAAGCGGGGGCCGGCACAGATACGCAGTATTTT	CASSVEAGAGTDTQYF
TRBD1	TRBV9	.	TRBJ2-2	TGTGCCAGCAGGAAGACAGGGGGCGTCACCGGGGAGCTGTTTTTT	CASRKTGGVTGELFF
.	TRBV14	.	TRBJ1-1	TGTGCCAGCAGCCTCTTAAACAGGGCGACTGAAGCTTTCTTT	CASSLLNRATEAFF
.	TRBV7-2	.	TRBJ2-1	TGTGCCAGCAGCTTATTGGTTTTGGGGGCCTCCGGGAATGAGCAGTTCTTC	CASSLLVLGASGNEQFF
TRBD1	TRBV7-9	once	TRBJ1-2	TGTGCCAGCAGCGTAGGGTCCCGGGACAGGGGCTATGGCTACACCTTC	CASSVGSRDRGYGYTF
.	TRBV14	.	TRBJ1-5	TGTGCCAGCAGCCAAGTTGTCAAAAGGTACCATAGCAATCAGCCCCAGCATTTT	CASSQVVKRYHSNQPQHF
.	TRBV5-1	.	TRBJ1-4	TGCGCCAGCAGCTTGGGAGGGGTCGGGGGAAAACTGTTTTTT	CASSLGGVGGKLFF
.	TRBV15	once	TRBJ2-5	TGTGCCACCAGCAAACCCTCGGGTCAGCAAGAGACCCAGTACTTC	CATSKPSGQQETQYF
.	TRBV30	.	TRBJ1-6	TGTGCCTGGAGGGCGCTCTATAATTCACCCCTCCACTTT	CAWRALYNSPLHF
TRBD2	TRBV5-4	.	TRBJ2-6	TGTGCCAGCAGCTTGAGAGCGGGGGCTGGGGCCAACGTCCTGACTTTC	CASSLRAGAGANVLTF
.	TRBV11-2	.	TRBJ2-7	TGTGCCAGCAGCCCAGCTGGTCAGGGATCAGTTAGAACCTACGAGCAGTACTTC	CASSPAGQGSVRTYEQYF
TRBD1	TRBV5-1	.	TRBJ1-5	TGCGCCAGCAGCTTGGGCCAGGGGGCTCAGCCCCAGCATTTT	CASSLGQGAQPQHF
.	TRBV7-9	.	TRBJ1-5	TGTGCCAGCACCCTAATGGACGGTCAGCCCCAGCATTTT	CASTLMDGQPQHF
.	TRBV11-2	.	TRBJ1-2	TGTGCCAGCAGCTTAAGGACAGAGCTTGAGTTATCCTTC	CASSLRTELELSF
.	TRBV19	.	TRBJ1-1	TGTGCCAGTACCCCCTGGGAGAACACTGAAGCTTTCTTT	CASTPWENTEAFF
TRBD2	TRBV4-1	few	TRBJ2-1	TGCGCCAGCAGCCAAGATAAATCAGCGGGGGCTACCTACAATGAGCAGTTCTTC	CASSQDKSAGATYNEQFF
.	TRBV4-2	.	TRBJ2-7	TGTGCCAGCAGCCAAGGTGGGCAGTCCTACGAGCAGTACTTC	CASSQGGQSYEQYF
TRBD2	TRBV29-1	.	TRBJ2-1	TGCAGCGTTGAAACCGGAGCTAGCGGGGGGTACTCCTACAATGAGCAGTTCTTC	CSVETGASGGYSYNEQFF
.	TRBV19	.	TRBJ2-3	TGTGCCAGTAGTATTAGCAGGGGGGCATGGGCAGATACGCAGTATTTT	CASSISRGAWADTQYF
TRBD1	TRBV27	once	TRBJ1-1	TGTGCCAGCAGTTTAAGACAGGGGGGAACAGGGATGAACACTGAAGCTTTCTTT	CASSLRQGGTGMNTEAFF
TRBD1	TRBV6-5	few	TRBJ1-3	TGTGCCACTGAACCAGGGACAGCTGGAAACACCATATATTTT	CATEPGTAGNTIYF
.	TRBV7-9	.	TRBJ2-3	TGTGCCAGCAGTTACGCGGGTGCCTCCACAGATACGCAGTATTTT	CASSYAGASTDTQYF
TRBD1	TRBV19	.	TRBJ1-5	TGTGCCAGTAGTACTGTCCACCGGGACAGAATCTATAGCAATCAGCCCCAGCATTTT	CASSTVHRDRIYSNQPQHF
.	TRBV30	once	TRBJ1-1	TGTGCCTGGACAGGGGAAGGTATCACTGAAGCTTTCTTT	CAWTGEGITEAFF
TRBD1	TRBV27	.	TRBJ2-2	TGTGCCAGCAGTTTATTGAGGGCAGGGGGCCACGGGGAGCTGTTTTTT	CASSLLRAGGHGELFF
.	TRBV6-2/TRBV6-3	.	TRBJ2-1	TGTGCCAGCAGTTACTCGATCGGGGGGCTCTACAATGAGCAGTTCTTC	CASSYSIGGLYNEQFF
.	TRBV9	.	TRBJ2-3	TGTGCCAGCAGCGCGAACTGGGGGGCAGATACGCAGTATTTT	CASSANWGADTQYF
.	TRBV4-3	once	TRBJ2-2	TGCGCCAGCAGCCAAACACCGGGACACTTCACCGGGGAGCTGTTTTTT	CASSQTPGHFTGELFF
TRBD1	TRBV9	.	TRBJ1-2	TGTGCCAGCGCGAGGGACAGGGGGCTCGACTATGGCTACACCTTC	CASARDRGLDYGYTF
TRBD1	TRBV7-9	.	TRBJ1-2	TGTGCCAGCAGCCCGGGACAGGCGCGGGCGCGTGGCTACACCTTC	CASSPGQARARGYTF
.	TRBV5-1	once	TRBJ1-6	TGCGCCAGCAGATCACATCAAGGAGATTCACCCCTCCACTTT	CASRSHQGDSPLHF
.	TRBV6-2/TRBV6-3	.	TRBJ2-2	TGTGCCAGCAGTTCCGTCCGGGGGACGGGTAGGGTGAACACCGGGGAGCTGTTTTTT	CASSSVRGTGRVNTGELFF
.	TRBV11-1	.	TRBJ2-1	TGTGCCAGCAGCCCGGCGGGGCTGGCCAATGAGCAGTTCTTC	CASSPAGLANEQFF
.	TRBV10-1	.	TRBJ2-5	TGCGCCAGCAGTGACTTGGGGAAAGAGACCCAGTACTTC	CASSDLGKETQYF
.	TRBV7-9	.	TRBJ1-1	TGTGCCAGCAGCAAAAGGTCGGAGTCTGAAGCTTTCTTT	CASSKRSESEAFF
TRBD2	TRBV27	.	TRBJ2-2	TGTGCCAGCAGCTACGTTCTAGCGGGGAACACCGGGGAGCTGTTTTTT	CASSYVLAGNTGELFF
TRBD1	TRBV7-3	.	TRBJ2-2	TGTGCCAGCAGTCTCAACAGGGGAACGAACACCGGGGAGCTGTTTTTT	CASSLNRGTNTGELFF